This entry lists 17 T cell receptor beta chains sequenced from one sample in a study of T cells in localized non-small cell lung cancer. The method was immunoSEQ multiplex PCR; TCRdb's version includes in-frame clones alone and lacks a portion of them. The top ten clones hold approximately 2.9% of a sample with some 27,000 clones, approximately 90% of them seen once. The specimen comprised peripheral blood, sampled before any cancer treatment. These receptor sequences come from a woman aged 18 to 55 with stage I lung adenocarcinoma.

The CDR3 here is CAISEREYGYTF. The CDR3 coding sequence is TGTGCCATCAGTGAAAGGGAATATGGCTACACCTTC. The chain combines TRBV10-3 with TRBJ1-2; D remains unclear. The CDR3 contains 12 residues. The germline V and J ends were trimmed by 3 bases and 5 bases, with 7 bases remaining between them. Germline CDR1 is ENHRY and CDR2 is SYGVKD.

This rearrangement joins TRBV9 to TRBJ2-1, with 10 bases lining up with TRBD2. This CDR3 spans 15 amino acids. The V gene's germline CDR1 is SGDLS and CDR2 YYNGEE. The V and J ends lost 3 bases and 7 bases, in that order; junction bases with no gene match: 7. CDR3 nucleotides: TGTGCCAGCAGCGCTAAGCGGGAGGGTCTGAATGAGCAGTTCTTC. The encoded protein is CASSAKREGLNEQFF.

V is TRBV18 and J is TRBJ2-7, with D possibly TRBD1 on 6 matching bases. Trimming shortened V by 5 bases and J by 1 base, and 15 bases separated the two germline ends. Germline V gives CDR1 KGHSH, CDR2 LQKENI. The CDR3 sequence is 15 residues long. The CDR3 reads CASSEKQGTSYEQYF. Written as DNA, the CDR3 is TGTGCCAGCTCAGAGAAACAGGGAACTTCCTACGAGCAGTACTTC.

The chain combines TRBV2 with TRBJ2-4; no clear D gene. The CDR3 spans 16 residues. Germline CDR1 and CDR2: SNHLY and FYNNEI. Trimming left V 2 bases short and J 5 bases short, with 16 bases between. The CDR3 DNA sequence: TGTGCCAGCAGTGAACCGGCGAGAGGTGCGGAAAACATTCAGTACTTC. This gives the protein CASSEPARGAENIQYF.

V is TRBV7-9 and J is TRBJ2-3, with 8 bases matching TRBD2. The germline CDR1 and CDR2 sequences are SEHNR and FQNEAQ (reference sequence). The CDR3 sequence is 16 residues long. Trimming took 2 bases from V and 1 from J; bases not matched to a gene: 5. Written as DNA, the CDR3 is TGTGCCAGCAGCTTAAGACTAGCGTGGGGCACAGATACGCAGTATTTT. It is translated as CASSLRLAWGTDTQYF.

The gene calls are TRBV7-3 and TRBJ2-2; D is undetermined. Trimming left V 4 bases short and J 5 bases short, with 8 bases between. Germline V gene sequence: CDR1 SGHTA, CDR2 FQGTGA. The CDR3 contains 13 residues. This CDR3 reads CASSSTQTGELFF. CDR3 nucleotides: TGTGCCAGCAGCTCGACCCAAACCGGGGAGCTGTTTTTT.

The J gene is TRBJ1-2, the V gene TRBV4-1, with TRBD1 matching over 7 bases. Per the germline V gene, CDR1 is MGHRA and CDR2 is YSYEKL. With V trimmed by 7 bases and J by 10 bases, 12 bases remained unmatched. The CDR3 runs 13 residues. The CDR3 is CASTRRGGIDYTF. The CDR3, as DNA: TGCGCCAGCACACGCAGGGGGGGTATAGACTACACCTTC.

The chain employs TRBV7-2 and TRBJ2-7; 9 bases map to TRBD1. Germline CDR1 and CDR2: SGHTA and FQGNSA. The CDR3 consists of 16 residues. Unmatched junction bases numbered 9, after V lost 5 bases and J lost 1 base. CDR3 in amino acids: CASSLDSGTGSYEQYF. DNA of the CDR3: TGTGCCAGCAGCCTAGACTCCGGGACAGGGTCCTACGAGCAGTACTTC.

This chain joins TRBV7-9 and TRBJ2-1, with TRBD1 identical over 10 bases. The V gene end was trimmed by 0 bases and the J gene end by 5 bases; junction bases not matched to a gene: 7. CDR1 and CDR2 from the germline V gene are SEHNR and FQNEAQ (reference sequence). The CDR3 is made up of 17 amino acids. The CDR3 sequence: CASSLAKTGGYDNEQFF. The DNA of the CDR3 is TGTGCCAGCAGCTTAGCGAAGACAGGGGGCTACGACAATGAGCAGTTCTTC.

A few counts support this clone. The chain employs TRBV7-2 and TRBJ1-2, with D tentatively TRBD1 (5 bases). Trimming removed 6 bases at V and 4 bases at J, with 18 bases between. This CDR3 contains 15 residues. Germline V lookup: CDR1 SGHTA, CDR2 FQGNSA. The CDR3 DNA follows: TGTGCCAGCAGGCTCGGGGGAGGGTTCCCCTATGGCTACACCTTC. This translates into CASRLGGGFPYGYTF.

The rearrangement uses TRBV7-8 and TRBJ1-1; tentative D call: TRBD1 (5 bases). The CDR3 has 14 residues. The germline gives CDR1 SGHVS, CDR2 FQNEAQ. Between the trimmed V and J ends, which lost 5 bases and 1 base, there was a span of 11 bases. In DNA, the CDR3 is TGTGCCAGCAGCCTTACCGGGGGGAACACTGAAGCTTTCTTT. It is translated as CASSLTGGNTEAFF.

This chain joins TRBV7-9 and TRBJ2-7, with 8 bases matching TRBD2. Germline V gene data show CDR1 as SEHNR and CDR2 as FQNEAQ (reference sequence). V lost 6 bases, J lost 1 base, and 5 bases stayed unmatched. The CDR3 runs to 14 residues. In DNA form, the CDR3 reads TGTGCCAGCAGTCGAGCGGGAGAGTCCTACGAGCAGTACTTC. Protein: CASSRAGESYEQYF. The full variable domain, in which reference TRBV7-9 and TRBJ2-7 provide the parts outside the CDR3, is DTGVSQNPRHKITKRGQNVTFRCDPISEHNRLYWYRQTLGQGPEFLTYFQNEAQLEKSRLLSDRFSAERPKGSFSTLEIQRTEQGDSAMYLCASSRAGESYEQYFGPGTRLTVT.

The V call is TRBV11-2, the J call TRBJ2-1, with D possibly TRBD2 on 5 matching bases. The CDR3 is 15 residues long. The ends were cut back, 3 bases at V and 4 bases at J, with 13 bases in the middle. Germline CDR1 SGHAT, CDR2 FQNNGV. CDR3 amino acids: CASSFSPGEYNEQFF. The CDR3 nucleotides read TGTGCCAGCAGCTTTAGCCCCGGGGAGTACAATGAGCAGTTCTTC.

This rearrangement joins TRBV7-3 to TRBJ1-1, with 7 bases that match TRBD1. Germline V gives CDR1 SGHTA, CDR2 FQGTGA. The CDR3 consists of 14 residues. V shed 2 bases and J 5 bases; nucleotides not matched to a gene: 5. CDR3 residues: CASSLVGGATEAFF. In DNA form, the CDR3 reads TGTGCCAGCAGCTTAGTAGGGGGCGCAACTGAAGCTTTCTTT.

The chain couples TRBV30 to TRBJ2-1; the match to TRBD2 covers 7 bases. V lost 2 bases, J lost 3 bases, and 7 bases stayed unmatched. The CDR3 is 15 residues long. CDR1 and CDR2 (germline): GTSNPN, SVGIG (reference sequence). The CDR3 region is CAWSRAGPYYNEQFF. The CDR3 DNA sequence: TGTGCCTGGAGTCGAGCGGGACCTTACTACAATGAGCAGTTCTTC.

The V and J genes are TRBV6-1 and TRBJ1-4; no clear D. Deletions cut 3 bases from V and 8 bases from J, with 13 bases between. The CDR3 contains 14 residues. Germline CDR1 and CDR2: MNHNS and SASEGT. CDR3 DNA: TGTGCCAGCAGTGATGAGGGAGGTGTGGAAAAACTGTTTTTT. Translating it yields CASSDEGGVEKLFF.

The chain joins TRBV6-5 to TRBJ1-1; TRBD1 might be the D (5 bases). V gave up 0 bases and J gave up 5 bases, with 7 bases separating them. Germline V CDR1 and CDR2: MNHEY, SVGAGI. This CDR3 is built from 13 residues. This CDR3 reads CASSYSGETEAFF. CDR3 sequence (DNA): TGTGCCAGCAGTTACTCGGGGGAGACTGAAGCTTTCTTT.